This T cell receptor beta chain was sequenced for a study of blood T cell repertoires in COVID-19. V was pared by 2 bases and J by 7 bases, with 8 bases of the junction left unmatched. The CDR3 runs 16 residues. The germline CDR1 and CDR2 sequences are MGHRA and YSYEKL. Sequencing was performed with immunoSEQ multiplex PCR; in TCRdb, only in-frame clones are kept and a portion is missing. The top ten clones hold under 8% of a sample with about 300,000 clones, approximately 88% of them seen once. V and J are TRBV4-1 and TRBJ2-1; 10 bases align to TRBD2. The source is a man in his late teens or twenties who had recovered from COVID-19. Sequencing used peripheral blood. CDR3 sequence: CASSQRGGLAINEQFF. For the CDR3, the DNA is TGCGCCAGCAGCCAAAGGGGGGGACTAGCGATAAATGAGCAGTTCTTC.